This T cell receptor (beta chain) is from a study of blood T cell repertoires in COVID-19. Germline CDR1 is SGHRS and CDR2 is YFSETQ. The CDR3 has 15 residues. V was pared by 4 bases and J by 4 bases, with 6 bases of the junction left unmatched. Generated by immunoSEQ multiplex PCR, the TCRdb table keeps only in-frame clones and is missing some. Found here are around 400,000 clones, about 87% of them singletons; the top ten hold about 2.3%. The receptor comes from an older woman with COVID-19, enrolled during active disease. Sequenced sample: peripheral blood. The chain recombines TRBV5-1 with TRBJ2-1, with 9 bases identical to TRBD1. The CDR3 sequence: CASSGGQGGYNEQFF. For the CDR3, the DNA is TGCGCCAGCAGCGGGGGACAGGGAGGTTACAATGAGCAGTTCTTC. Drawing the rest from reference TRBV5-1 and TRBJ2-1, the complete variable domain is KAGVTQTPRYLIKTRGQQVTLSCSPISGHRSVSWYQQTPGQGLQFLFEYFSETQRNKGNFPGRFSGRQFSNSRSEMNVSTLELGDSALYLCASSGGQGGYNEQFFGPGTRLTVL.